This entry lists 23 T cell receptor beta chains sequenced from one sample in a study of T cell responses to AZD1222 COVID-19 vaccine. TCRdb's table, derived via immunoSEQ multiplex PCR, lists solely in-frame clones and lacks some. Of about 150,000 clones in the sample, about 89% were seen once. Sequencing was performed on peripheral blood, taken 28 days after the second AZD1222 dose. These receptors were collected from an adult who received the AZD1222 COVID-19 vaccine.

The V call is TRBV18, the J call TRBJ2-7; possibly TRBD1 for D (6 bases). The V and J ends lost 6 bases and 0 bases respectively, with 9 bases between them. CDR1 is KGHSH, CDR2 LQKENI, per germline. CDR3 length: 13 residues. The CDR3 region has the DNA TGTGCCAGCTCCGCGGACAGCTCCTACGAGCAGTACTTC. Translated: CASSADSSYEQYF.

J is TRBJ2-5 and V is TRBV20-1; perhaps TRBD1 as D (6 bases). CDR3 length: 14 residues. V lost 3 bases and J lost 4, with 15 bases in between. Germline assignment: CDR1 DFQATT and CDR2 SNEGSKA (reference sequence). In nucleotides, the CDR3 is TGCAGTGCTAGTAGGGGGAGAAGGGGAGAGACCCAGTACTTC. As protein: CSASRGRRGETQYF.

The V gene is TRBV6-5, the J gene TRBJ2-7, with 11 positions matching TRBD2. CDR1 is MNHEY, CDR2 SVGAGI, per germline. The CDR3 runs 14 residues. Losses at the gene ends were 6 bases for V and 2 bases for J; bases not matched to a gene: 3. The CDR3: CASSRLAGTYEQYF. The CDR3 DNA follows: TGTGCCAGCAGCAGACTAGCGGGGACCTACGAGCAGTACTTC.

This clone was detected only a few times. The chain joins TRBV10-3 to TRBJ2-7; a possible D gene is TRBD2 (6 bases). CDR1 and CDR2 from the germline V gene are ENHRY and SYGVKD. The CDR3 runs 13 residues. V was shortened by 8 bases and J by 2 bases, with 13 bases between the two germline ends. Here the CDR3 DNA reads TGTGCCATCCGGGACTCGATGACCTACGAGCAGTACTTC. This sequence encodes CAIRDSMTYEQYF.

A few counts support this clone. The chain recombines TRBV6-2 or TRBV6-3 with TRBJ1-2, with a weak D call TRBD1 (5 bases). CDR1 and CDR2 from the germline V gene are MNHEY and SVGEGT. CDR3 length: 14 residues. V was shortened by 0 bases and J by 9 bases, with 14 bases between the two germline ends. The CDR3 bases are TGTGCCAGCAGTTACTCGAGGGACCTGTTTCGCTACACCTTC. Amino acids: CASSYSRDLFRYTF.

This clone was counted a few times. The V and J genes are TRBV10-3 and TRBJ2-3, with 8 bases fitting TRBD1. After removal of 4 bases from V and 6 bases from J, the junction contained 6 bases not matched to a gene. Germline loops: CDR1 ENHRY, CDR2 SYGVKD. The CDR3 spans 14 residues. This CDR3 is CAISAPRTGDTQYF. The CDR3 bases are TGTGCCATCAGTGCACCAAGGACAGGGGATACGCAGTATTTT.

The chain joins TRBV6-1 to TRBJ2-7; the D is unclear. V was shortened by 3 bases and J by 6 bases, with 6 bases between the two germline ends. CDR3 size: 11 residues. CDR1 is MNHNS, CDR2 SASEGT, per germline. CDR3 nucleotides: TGTGCCAGCAGTGATAGACTCGAGCAGTACTTC. It specifies CASSDRLEQYF.

The chain employs TRBV6-6 and TRBJ2-1; D gene uncertain. Germline-derived CDR1 and CDR2 are MNHNY and SVGAGI (reference sequence). Trimming took off 8 bases at V and 6 bases at J, with 20 bases between the two ends. The CDR3 contains 15 residues. CDR3 bases: TGTGCCAGCTCCTCTGGGGAAAGTCAAGGCAATGAGCAGTTCTTC. Translation: CASSSGESQGNEQFF.

The chain uses TRBV28 and TRBJ1-3, with a tentative D call TRBD1 (6 bases). The germline V gene encodes CDR1 MDHEN and CDR2 SYDVKM. The CDR3 is 17 amino acids. V shed 6 bases and J shed 0 bases, with 18 bases lying between them. This chain's CDR3 is CASSPTGFKISGNTIYF. The CDR3 bases are TGTGCCAGCAGCCCGACAGGATTCAAAATCTCTGGAAACACCATATATTTT.

CDR3 nucleotides: TGTGCCAGCAGCTTAGTGGTTACTAGCGGGAGGAATGAGCAGTTCTTC. This encodes CASSLVVTSGRNEQFF. J is TRBJ2-1 and V is TRBV11-3; 12 bases are a match to TRBD2. The CDR3 sequence is 16 residues long. Trimming removed 1 base from V and 7 bases from J; junction bases left unmatched: 5. Looked up from germline, CDR1 is SGHNT and CDR2 is YENEEA.

This clone has just a few counts. CDR3 in DNA: TGCGCCAGCAGCTTGGGTTCTAGCGGGAGTAAGGACGAGCAGTACTTC. This translates into CASSLGSSGSKDEQYF. The chain is built from TRBV5-1 and TRBJ2-7, with TRBD2 matching over 10 bases. V dropped 0 bases and J dropped 5; count of bases not matched to a gene: 8. Germline V gene data show CDR1 as SGHRS and CDR2 as YFSETQ. The length of the CDR3 is 16 residues.

The chain couples TRBV27 to TRBJ1-6; 7 bases fit TRBD1. Trimming took 3 bases from V and 7 from J; bases not matched to a gene: 9. The CDR3 runs to 16 residues. Germline V CDR1 and CDR2: MNHEY, SMNVEV (reference sequence). The CDR3 loop reads CASSFGPRGQNSPLHF. The CDR3 coding sequence is TGTGCCAGCAGTTTTGGTCCAAGGGGGCAGAATTCACCCCTCCACTTT.

The chain carries TRBV6-6 and TRBJ1-2; a weak D match, TRBD1 (5 bases). The CDR3 contains 16 residues. V lost 5 bases and J lost 4, with 20 bases in between. Germline V gives CDR1 MNHNY, CDR2 SVGAGI (reference sequence). CDR3 sequence: CASSPPGRIASYGYTF. The CDR3 DNA sequence: TGTGCCAGCAGTCCCCCGGGACGGATAGCCTCCTATGGCTACACCTTC.

This CDR3 is CASRETGAQETQYF. CDR3 coding DNA: TGTGCCAGCCGAGAAACGGGAGCGCAAGAGACCCAGTACTTC. V is TRBV2 and J is TRBJ2-5; tentatively, D is TRBD2 (6 bases). The CDR3 is 14 residues long. Deletions cut 8 bases from V and 2 bases from J, with 15 bases between. Per the germline V gene, CDR1 is SNHLY and CDR2 is FYNNEI.

This rearrangement joins TRBV19 to TRBJ2-7; TRBD1 might be the D (6 bases). The CDR3 totals 11 residues. Germline V gene data show CDR1 as LNHDA and CDR2 as SQIVND (reference sequence). V gave up 10 bases and J gave up 4 bases, with 11 bases separating them. CDR3 sequence reads: CATAQGYEQYF. The CDR3 bases are TGTGCCACCGCCCAGGGGTACGAGCAGTACTTC.

CDR3 sequence (DNA): TGCAGCGTTGCGGACAGTAACTATGGCTACACCTTC. Protein: CSVADSNYGYTF. This chain joins TRBV29-1 and TRBJ1-2; maybe TRBD1 (6 bases). The CDR3 runs to 12 residues. CDR1 is SQVTM, CDR2 ANQGSEA, per germline. The ends were cut back, 4 bases at V and 1 base at J, with 7 bases in the middle.

The gene calls are TRBV5-4 and TRBJ1-5; 9 bases line up with TRBD1. This CDR3 is 17 amino acids long. The germline V gene encodes CDR1 SGHNT and CDR2 YYREEE (reference sequence). Germline trimming cut 4 bases from V and 1 base from J; bases unmatched to any gene: 9. The CDR3 DNA is TGTGCCAGCAGCGAAACAGGGGGCATTTTCAGCAATCAGCCCCAGCATTTT. Translating it yields CASSETGGIFSNQPQHF.

The genes are TRBV7-2 and TRBJ2-1, with TRBD1 matching over 7 bases. This CDR3 comprises 15 residues. V shed 6 bases, J shed 5 bases, and the junction held 10 bases outside the gene matches. The germline CDR1 and CDR2 sequences are SGHTA and FQGNSA. The CDR3 reads CASSLRGRFDNEQFF. The CDR3 nucleotides are TGTGCCAGCAGTCTAAGGGGGCGCTTCGACAATGAGCAGTTCTTC. The full variable domain, its missing parts supplied by reference TRBV7-2 and TRBJ2-1, is GAGVSQSPSNKVTEKGKDVELRCDPISGHTALYWYRQSLGQGLEFLIYFQGNSAPDKSGLPSDRFSAERTGGSVSTLTIQRTQQEDSAVYLCASSLRGRFDNEQFFGPGTRLTVL.

This chain joins TRBV28 and TRBJ1-2; D is perhaps TRBD1 (6 bases). V lost 5 bases and J 5 bases, leaving 18 bases between the germline ends. The V gene's germline CDR1 is MDHEN and CDR2 SYDVKM. The CDR3 runs to 15 residues. The CDR3 DNA reads TGTGCCAGCAGTGCCTCTCCGACAGGCTGGTATGGCTACACCTTC. Its translation: CASSASPTGWYGYTF.

For this clone: The identical CDR3 is also encoded by other nucleotide sequences in the sample. The chain is built from TRBV11-2 and TRBJ2-5, with D unclear. The CDR3 is made up of 12 amino acids. V was cut by 0 bases and J by 5 bases, with 4 bases left in between. From germline, CDR1 is SGHAT and CDR2 FQNNGV. The CDR3 loop is CASSLDSETQYF. The CDR3 DNA reads as TGTGCCAGCAGCTTAGATTCCGAGACCCAGTACTTC.

The rearrangement links TRBV19 to TRBJ2-1; maybe TRBD2 (6 bases). With 10 bases removed from V and 7 bases from J, the gap between germline ends came to 20 bases. The CDR3 extends over 14 amino acids. Germline loops: CDR1 LNHDA, CDR2 SQIVND (reference sequence). The CDR3 DNA reads as TGTGCCACCCGGCAGCGGCAGGGAGGAAATGAGCAGTTCTTC. Protein: CATRQRQGGNEQFF.

CDR3 amino acids: CASSLPGDGNTEAFF. CDR3 nucleotide sequence: TGTGCCAGCAGCTTACCCGGGGACGGGAACACTGAAGCTTTCTTT. V usage is TRBV7-9 and J usage is TRBJ1-1, with D perhaps TRBD1 (5 bases). CDR3 length: 15 residues. Germline V gene sequence: CDR1 SEHNR, CDR2 FQNEAQ (reference sequence). Trimming stripped 2 bases from V and 1 base from J, with 11 bases between. Full variable domain (outside the CDR3, taken from reference TRBV7-9 and TRBJ1-1): DTGVSQNPRHKITKRGQNVTFRCDPISEHNRLYWYRQTLGQGPEFLTYFQNEAQLEKSRLLSDRFSAERPKGSFSTLEIQRTEQGDSAMYLCASSLPGDGNTEAFFGQGTRLTVV.

This clone has just one count. The gene calls are TRBV11-2 and TRBJ1-2, with 7 bases identical to TRBD1. V shed 6 bases and J 7 bases; nucleotides not matched to a gene: 8. CDR3 size: 13 residues. CDR1 is SGHAT, CDR2 FQNNGV, per germline. The CDR3 region is CASRPDRAGGYTF. The DNA of the CDR3 is TGTGCCAGCAGACCCGACAGGGCGGGTGGCTACACCTTC.